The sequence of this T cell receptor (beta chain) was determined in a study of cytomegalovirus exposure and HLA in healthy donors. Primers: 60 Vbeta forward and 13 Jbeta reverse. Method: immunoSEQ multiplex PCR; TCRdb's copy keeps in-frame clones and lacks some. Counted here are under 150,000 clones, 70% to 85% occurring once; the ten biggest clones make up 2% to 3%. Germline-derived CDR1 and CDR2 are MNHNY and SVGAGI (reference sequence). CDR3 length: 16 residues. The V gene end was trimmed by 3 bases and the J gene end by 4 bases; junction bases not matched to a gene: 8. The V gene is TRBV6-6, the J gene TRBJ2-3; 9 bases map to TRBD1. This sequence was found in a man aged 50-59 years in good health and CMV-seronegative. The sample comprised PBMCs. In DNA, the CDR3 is TGTGCCAGCAGTTATGTGGGACAGGGAGGTCCAGATACGCAGTATTTT. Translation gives CASSYVGQGGPDTQYF.